The present entry profiles one T cell receptor (beta chain) with its context. Its target is unknown. This specimen comes from a study of graft-versus-host responses after intestinal transplantation. Data came from immunoSEQ multiplex PCR; TCRdb stores just in-frame clones and leaves some out. The data contain 50,000 to 60,000 clones, around nine tenths of them seen just once; the ten biggest clones take up 2% to 2.5%. Regarding the study as a whole: Among recipient marrow samples, GvH clones were found; some appeared first in ileum or blood.

Sample: unstimulated CD4+ T cells sorted from spleen or lymph node cells, taken before transplant. The sequence was obtained from a human donor who was the organ donor for an intestinal transplant.

The CDR3 spells CASRFLGLAGDEQYF. The CDR3 DNA reads TGTGCCAGCAGGTTCTTGGGACTAGCGGGAGACGAGCAGTACTTC. The chain links TRBV2 to TRBJ2-7, with 14 bases identical to TRBD2. V trimming: 6 bases; J trimming: 5 bases; junction bases outside the gene matches: 6. CDR3 length: 15 amino acids. CDR1 and CDR2 (germline): SNHLY, FYNNEI.